Listed below are T cell receptor beta chains from one sample, sequenced in a study of technical replicates of blood from a handful of donors. Some clones are missing from TCRdb's copy, which holds only in-frame ones; the method was immunoSEQ multiplex PCR. This sample has around 16,000 clones, with roughly 86% found just once. The sample consisted of PBMCs. Source of these receptors: a human donor in good health. The CDR3 runs from the conserved cysteine through the conserved F or W. A D gene is named only where the DNA matches it firmly. Size is omitted from some rows. Given values are once, few, many or a class for expanded clones.

cdr3_nt	cdr3_aa	d_call	clone_size	v_call	j_call
TGTGCCAGCAGCAATAGCAACTATGGCTACACCTTC	CASSNSNYGYTF	NA	few	TRBV21-1	TRBJ1-2
TGTGCCAGCAGCCCCGGGGGGGGTAATGAAAAACTGTTTTTT	CASSPGGGNEKLFF	NA	NA	TRBV5-4	TRBJ1-4
TGTGCCAGCGGTAGCGGGGTCTCCTACGAGCAGTACTTC	CASGSGVSYEQYF	TRBD2	NA	TRBV6-1	TRBJ2-7
TGTGCCAGCAGCTTACTAGTTACGGGAGGTAAGGATGAGCAGTTCTTC	CASSLLVTGGKDEQFF	TRBD2	NA	TRBV7-9	TRBJ2-1
TGTGCCAGTAAGGAGGGAGGACGGACAGATACGCAGTATTTT	CASKEGGRTDTQYF	NA	NA	TRBV19	TRBJ2-3
TGCAGCGGACTGACTCGACAGGGATCCGGAAACACCATATATTTT	CSGLTRQGSGNTIYF	TRBD1	NA	TRBV29-1	TRBJ1-3
TGTGCCAGCAGCGTCCGGCGAGGCGGGAGGGACACCGGGGAGCTGTTTTTT	CASSVRRGGRDTGELFF	TRBD2	NA	TRBV7-9	TRBJ2-2
TGTGCCAGCAGTTTAACAGCCCCATCCGGCCACCAAGAGACCCAGTACTTC	CASSLTAPSGHQETQYF	NA	few	TRBV27	TRBJ2-5
TGTGCCAGCTGCCTACAGGGGCGTCAAGGCTACACCTTC	CASCLQGRQGYTF	TRBD1	NA	TRBV28	TRBJ1-2
TGTGCCACCGCTTTGGGACAGGGATCCGGGGAGCTGTTTTTT	CATALGQGSGELFF	TRBD1	NA	TRBV15	TRBJ2-2
TGTGCCAGCAGTTGGGGCCTGGCAGCGAGCTCCTACGAGCAGTACTTC	CASSWGLAASSYEQYF	NA	NA	TRBV27	TRBJ2-7
TGTGCCAGCAGGCCGACGGGAAATAGCAATCAGCCCCAGCATTTT	CASRPTGNSNQPQHF	NA	once	TRBV6-5	TRBJ1-5
TGTGCCAGCAGCCAGATGCGGGGGGGTCGCGAGCAGTACTTC	CASSQMRGGREQYF	TRBD2	NA	TRBV13	TRBJ2-7
TGTGCCAGCTCAAGGCAGGGTGAAGCTTTCTTT	CASSRQGEAFF	NA	NA	TRBV28	TRBJ1-1
TGTGCCATAAATAGCGGGAGTCGGACAGATACGCAGTATTTT	CAINSGSRTDTQYF	TRBD2	NA	TRBV10-3	TRBJ2-3
TGTGCCAGCAGCTCCGAGGACGGCTGGACTAGCGGGAGGGCCCCCTACGAGCAGTACTTC	CASSSEDGWTSGRAPYEQYF	TRBD2	NA	TRBV7-8	TRBJ2-7
TGTGCCAGCAGCCCAAGACAGGGGGCTGGTAACTATGGCTACACCTTC	CASSPRQGAGNYGYTF	TRBD1	NA	TRBV7-8	TRBJ1-2
TGTGCCAGCAGTTACATTAAGGAGGGCACTGAAGCTTTCTTT	CASSYIKEGTEAFF	NA	few	TRBV6-6	TRBJ1-1
TGTGCCAGCAGCTTAGATAATCCCTACGAGCAGTACTTC	CASSLDNPYEQYF	NA	once	TRBV7-9	TRBJ2-7
TGTGCCAGCAGCCCGGGACTAGCAAACTACGAGCAGTACTTC	CASSPGLANYEQYF	TRBD2	NA	TRBV7-2	TRBJ2-7
TGTGCCAGCAGCTCGGACGACCCTGGGACTAGCGGGGCCTACGAGCAGTACTTC	CASSSDDPGTSGAYEQYF	TRBD2	NA	TRBV7-9	TRBJ2-7
TGCGCCAGCAGCTTGGTAATGGGCAGCACAGATACGCAGTATTTT	CASSLVMGSTDTQYF	NA	few	TRBV5-1	TRBJ2-3
TGTGCCAGCGTAGGATCTAGCGGGAGCGACAATGAGCAGTTCTTC	CASVGSSGSDNEQFF	TRBD2	NA	TRBV27	TRBJ2-1
TGTGCCAGCCGAAGGAAGTCGGGACAGGGTGTGAATGAGCAGTTCTTC	CASRRKSGQGVNEQFF	TRBD1	NA	TRBV2	TRBJ2-1
TGCGCCAGCAGCACGCGACCAGCGGGAGACGATACGCAGTATTTT	CASSTRPAGDDTQYF	TRBD2	NA	TRBV5-1	TRBJ2-3
TGTGCCAGCAGCCCCTCGGCTTTCAGGGGGCGAATCACTGAAGCTTTCTTT	CASSPSAFRGRITEAFF	TRBD1	NA	TRBV7-8	TRBJ1-1
TGTGCCAGCAGCTTAAGTCTAGGGACATCGAACACTGAAGCTTTCTTT	CASSLSLGTSNTEAFF	NA	NA	TRBV7-9	TRBJ1-1
TGTGCCAGCAGCACACCCACCGGGAATGAAAAACTGTTTTTT	CASSTPTGNEKLFF	NA	NA	TRBV28	TRBJ1-4
TGTGCCAGTAGTATCAGCGTTAGCAATCAGCCCCAGCATTTT	CASSISVSNQPQHF	NA	NA	TRBV19	TRBJ1-5
TGTGCCAGCGACCCCGCAGCGGACTACGAGCAGTACTTC	CASDPAADYEQYF	NA	NA	TRBV6-1	TRBJ2-7
TGCGCCAGCAGCTTGGGACTAGCGCTTAGCTCCTACAATGAGCAGTTCTTC	CASSLGLALSSYNEQFF	TRBD2	once	TRBV5-1	TRBJ2-1
TGTGCCAGCAGCTTGCAGGAGAACACTGAAGCTTTCTTT	CASSLQENTEAFF	NA	NA	TRBV5-4	TRBJ1-1
TGCGCCAGCAGCCAGCACGAACAGTACTCTGGAAACACCATATATTTT	CASSQHEQYSGNTIYF	NA	once	TRBV4-1	TRBJ1-3